This T cell receptor beta chain was sequenced for a study of T cells in localized non-small cell lung cancer. Overall study results and limits: Uninvolved adjacent lung showed higher T cell clonality than tumor. Sequencing, confined to only one tumor region, leaves heterogeneity possible.

TCRdb's table, derived via immunoSEQ multiplex PCR, lists solely in-frame clones and lacks some. The table lists about 33,000 clones, roughly nine tenths of them singletons. With respect to this clone: Its cognate antigen is unknown.

The source is a man aged 35 to 70 with stage I lung adenocarcinoma. The material sequenced was peripheral blood, taken before any cancer treatment.

The CDR3 loop reads CASGGQGYNEQFF. The CDR3 DNA reads TGTGCCAGCGGAGGACAGGGGTACAATGAGCAGTTCTTC. The chain uses TRBV27 and TRBJ2-1, with 9 bases that match TRBD1. The CDR3 spans 13 residues. CDR1 and CDR2 from the germline V gene are MNHEY and SMNVEV (reference sequence). Trimming at V came to 8 bases and at J to 4 bases, leaving 3 bases not matched to a gene.